Following are 26 T cell receptor beta chains from one sample sequenced in a study of response to subunit inactivated influenza vaccine. TCRdb used MiXCR to reprocess the RT-PCR reads, holding one entry per CDR3 protein. Counted here are about 500,000 distinct CDR3 sequences, 15% to 20% occurring once; the ten biggest clones make up 2.5% to 3.5%. The source was CD4+ T cells sorted from PBMCs, collected less than 30 months after vaccination. Receptors were obtained from a man aged 50 to 69 who received an inactivated influenza vaccine.

The chain carries TRBV27 and TRBJ1-4, with D maybe TRBD1 (6 bases). The CDR3 loop spans 15 amino acids. Germline-derived CDR1 and CDR2 are MNHEY and SMNVEV (reference sequence). Trimming stripped 4 bases from V and 3 bases from J, with 12 bases between. The CDR3 DNA is TGTGCCAGCAGTTCCGGGACATCGGCTAATGAAAAACTGTTTTTT. Encoded protein: CASSSGTSANEKLFF.

A few counts support this clonotype. The CDR3 DNA sequence: TGTGCCAGCAGCTTGGGGGCAGGGTCCTACAATGAGCAGTTCTTC. It specifies CASSLGAGSYNEQFF. The rearrangement uses TRBV5-5 and TRBJ2-1; the D gene is possibly TRBD1 (5 bases). The V end was cut by 0 bases, the J end by 1 base, with 8 bases between. The CDR3 covers 15 residues. Germline CDR1 and CDR2: SGHKS and YYEKEE (reference sequence). Drawing the rest from reference TRBV5-5 and TRBJ2-1, the complete variable domain is DAGVTQSPTHLIKTRGQQVTLRCSPISGHKSVSWYQQVLGQGPQFIFQYYEKEERGRGNFPDRFSARQFPNYSSELNVNALLLGDSALYLCASSLGAGSYNEQFFGPGTRLTVL.

The table lists this clonotype with a few counts. This chain links TRBV7-2 with TRBJ2-2; TRBD2 matches at 8 bases. CDR1 is SGHTA and CDR2 is FQGNSA in the germline V gene. CDR3 length: 17 amino acids. J gave up 6 bases and V 1 base, and 10 bases lay outside the gene matches. The CDR3 nucleotides are TGTGCCAGCAGCTTAGTGGGGTATCTAGCGGGTTCCGGGGAGCTGTTTTTT. It specifies CASSLVGYLAGSGELFF.

This clonotype has more than one count but fewer than ten. The chain carries TRBV7-9 and TRBJ2-5; 8 bases align to TRBD1. CDR1 and CDR2 from the germline V gene are SEHNR and FQNEAQ (reference sequence). Unmatched junction bases numbered 10, after V lost 7 bases and J lost 6 bases. The CDR3 sequence is 14 residues long. DNA for the CDR3: TGTGCCAGCACCTTGGACAGGGCCATGCAGACCCAGTACTTC. Translating gives CASTLDRAMQTQYF.

This clonotype was picked up many times. The J gene is TRBJ2-7, the V gene TRBV5-1, with TRBD1 identical over 12 bases. Germline V gene sequence: CDR1 SGHRS, CDR2 YFSETQ. After removal of 2 bases from V and 5 bases from J, the junction contained 2 bases not matched to a gene. The CDR3 consists of 14 residues. This CDR3 reads CASSFGTGGHEQYF. In nucleotides, the CDR3 is TGCGCCAGCAGCTTCGGGACAGGGGGCCACGAGCAGTACTTC.

This clonotype was counted between two and nine times. The CDR3 protein is CASSQRYRTSGGTDTQYF. CDR3 bases: TGTGCCAGCAGCCAGCGTTATCGGACTAGCGGGGGCACAGATACGCAGTATTTT. This sequence joins TRBV3-1 and TRBJ2-3; 12 nucleotides agree with TRBD2. Germline CDR1 and CDR2: LGHDT and YNNKEL (reference sequence). J lost 1 base, V lost 3 bases, and 8 bases had no gene match. The CDR3 runs 18 residues.

The J gene is TRBJ2-1, the V gene TRBV20-1; 9 bases fit TRBD2. V was clipped by 1 base and J by 0 bases; unmatched bases: 7. Looked up from germline, CDR1 is DFQATT and CDR2 is SNEGSKA (reference sequence). This CDR3 comprises 17 residues. In nucleotides, the CDR3 is TGCAGTGCTAGAGCTCTAGCGGGAATTAGCTCCTACAATGAGCAGTTCTTC. The encoded protein is CSARALAGISSYNEQFF.

The V and J genes are TRBV19 and TRBJ2-3; a weak D match, TRBD1 (6 bases). The ends were cut back, 2 bases at V and 4 bases at J, with 7 bases in the middle. Germline values: CDR1 LNHDA, CDR2 SQIVND (reference sequence). This CDR3 comprises 13 residues. The DNA for the CDR3 is TGTGCCAGTAGTATACCAGGGGCAGATACGCAGTATTTT. It specifies CASSIPGADTQYF.

This clonotype occurred a few times. J is TRBJ2-4 and V is TRBV4-3; tentatively, D is TRBD1 or TRBD2 (5 bases each). CDR3 length: 17 residues. V shed 4 bases and J shed 12 bases, with 28 bases lying between them. The germline V gene encodes CDR1 LGHNA and CDR2 YSLEER. CDR3 in amino acids: CASSPGRSWRPGIAQYF. CDR3 bases: TGCGCCAGCAGCCCAGGGAGAAGTTGGAGGCCCGGTATCGCTCAGTACTTC.

The chain has TRBV7-2 and TRBJ2-7; D gene ambiguous. With 0 bases removed from V and 0 bases from J, the gap between germline ends came to 9 bases. Germline V lookup: CDR1 SGHTA, CDR2 FQGNSA. The length of the CDR3 is 15 residues. In DNA form, the CDR3 reads TGTGCCAGCAGCTTAGCCAGCAGGTTCTCCTACGAGCAGTACTTC. Translation: CASSLASRFSYEQYF.

The CDR3 nucleotides read TGTGCCACCAGCAGAGCTGAGGCGGGGGCAAATACGCAGTATTTT. Translated: CATSRAEAGANTQYF. The gene calls are TRBV15 and TRBJ2-3; possibly TRBD2 for D (7 bases). CDR1 LNHNV and CDR2 YYDKDF come from the germline V gene (reference sequence). The CDR3 is 15 residues long. V lost 1 base and J lost 7, with 15 bases in between.

This clonotype showed up just a few times. The CDR3 loop reads CATRPDLYTEAFF. In DNA, the CDR3 is TGCGCCACCCGACCGGACTTGTACACTGAAGCTTTCTTT. The gene calls are TRBV5-1 and TRBJ1-1; no reliable D call. CDR1 and CDR2 (germline): SGHRS, YFSETQ. V shed 9 bases and J shed 3 bases, with 15 bases lying between them. The CDR3 spans 13 residues.

This clonotype was seen many times. The chain combines TRBV28 with TRBJ2-1; 14 bases align to TRBD2. The V segment lost 6 bases and the J segment 7 bases; nucleotides outside the gene matches: 2. This CDR3 region has 14 residues. The germline V gene encodes CDR1 MDHEN and CDR2 SYDVKM. CDR3 region: CASRGTSGRNEQFF. For the CDR3, the DNA is TGTGCCAGCAGAGGGACTAGCGGGAGAAATGAGCAGTTCTTC.

There are many counts of this clonotype. This chain connects TRBV4-3 to TRBJ1-4; TRBD1 might be the D (5 bases). This CDR3 is 17 amino acids long. V was pared by 4 bases and J by 7 bases, with 22 bases between. The germline V gene encodes CDR1 LGHNA and CDR2 YSLEER. The CDR3 protein is CASSRASQGRRGEKLFF. The CDR3 coding sequence is TGCGCCAGCAGCCGAGCGAGCCAGGGTAGGAGAGGTGAAAAACTGTTTTTT.

This clonotype was recorded a few times. The chain links TRBV7-9 to TRBJ2-3; 7 bases agree with TRBD1. V gave up 3 bases and J gave up 2 bases; unmatched junction bases: 8. This CDR3 has 16 amino acids. Germline assignment: CDR1 SEHNR and CDR2 FQNEAQ (reference sequence). Here the CDR3 DNA reads TGTGCCAGCAGCTTCCGACAGGGCCCATACACAGATACGCAGTATTTT. Translating it yields CASSFRQGPYTDTQYF.

V usage is TRBV20-1 and J usage is TRBJ2-1; 13 nucleotides agree with TRBD2. Germline V CDR1 and CDR2: DFQATT, SNEGSKA (reference sequence). V lost 6 bases to trimming and J lost 9 bases; unmatched junction nucleotides: 29. The CDR3 covers 21 residues. The CDR3 here is CSAPQPGPSRSGLAGVSEQFF. DNA of the CDR3: TGCAGTGCGCCTCAGCCGGGGCCTTCACGATCCGGACTAGCGGGAGTTAGTGAGCAGTTCTTC.

The chain has TRBV3-1 and TRBJ2-1, with TRBD2 matching over 9 bases. There are 17 residues in the CDR3. The V segment lost 4 bases and the J segment 0 bases; nucleotides outside the gene matches: 7. Germline V gives CDR1 LGHDT, CDR2 YNNKEL (reference sequence). The CDR3 sequence: CASSPTLAGISYNEQFF. DNA of the CDR3: TGTGCCAGCAGCCCTACCCTAGCGGGAATCTCCTACAATGAGCAGTTCTTC.

The rearrangement joins TRBV4-3 to TRBJ2-6; no clear D gene. The CDR3 covers 16 residues. Deletions cut 0 bases from V and 4 bases from J, with 10 bases between. In germline, CDR1 is LGHNA, CDR2 YSLEER. The chain's CDR3 is CASSQEFGTGANVLTF. CDR3 in DNA: TGCGCCAGCAGCCAAGAGTTTGGTACCGGGGCCAACGTCCTGACTTTC.

The chain has TRBV19 and TRBJ2-1, with TRBD2 identical over 12 bases. The V gene end was trimmed by 4 bases and the J gene end by 0 bases; junction bases not matched to a gene: 4. Per germline, CDR1 LNHDA and CDR2 SQIVND (reference sequence). This CDR3 spans 17 amino acids. CDR3 sequence reads: CASSNLAGGPSYNEQFF. CDR3 DNA sequence: TGTGCCAGTAGTAATCTAGCGGGAGGGCCCTCCTACAATGAGCAGTTCTTC.

This clonotype has a count of ten or more. This chain joins TRBV12-3 or TRBV12-4 and TRBJ2-1, with D unresolved. The V and J ends lost 6 bases and 6 bases respectively, with 12 bases between them. The CDR3 contains 13 residues. This CDR3 reads CASRATRSNEQFF. CDR3 in DNA: TGTGCCAGCAGAGCTACACGGAGCAATGAGCAGTTCTTC.

This clonotype was seen only once. The chain employs TRBV12-3 or TRBV12-4 and TRBJ2-1, with D possibly TRBD2 on 5 matching bases. Trimming left V 2 bases short and J 8 bases short, with 10 bases between. CDR3 length: 13 residues. The DNA for the CDR3 is TGTGCCAGCAGTTTAATTGGGAGCTATGAGCAGTTCTTC. Amino acids: CASSLIGSYEQFF.

At least ten counts were recorded for this clonotype. The V call is TRBV27, the J call TRBJ1-2, with 7 bases aligning to TRBD1. CDR1 and CDR2 (germline): MNHEY, SMNVEV (reference sequence). CDR3 length equals 13 residues. Trimming removed 7 bases from V and 6 bases from J; junction bases left unmatched: 8. The CDR3 reads CASKQGGAHGYTF. DNA of the CDR3: TGTGCCAGCAAACAAGGGGGCGCTCATGGCTACACCTTC.

This clonotype was found a few times. The rearrangement joins TRBV20-1 to TRBJ2-7; 7 nucleotides line up with TRBD2. CDR3 length: 14 residues. Per germline, CDR1 DFQATT and CDR2 SNEGSKA (reference sequence). V trimming: 2 bases; J trimming: 3 bases; junction bases outside the gene matches: 7. CDR3 sequence (DNA): TGCAGTGCTAGACCTCAGCGGGGCTTCTACGAGCAGTACTTC. Protein product: CSARPQRGFYEQYF.

Written as DNA, the CDR3 is TGCAGTGCCCCCAGGCCACTAGCGGGCTACAATGAGCAGTTCTTC. Amino acids: CSAPRPLAGYNEQFF. V is TRBV20-1 and J is TRBJ2-1; 9 bases line up with TRBD2. Per germline, CDR1 DFQATT and CDR2 SNEGSKA (reference sequence). The trim removed 6 bases at V and 3 bases at J, leaving 9 bases unmatched. The CDR3 extends over 15 amino acids.

The V call is TRBV6-5, the J call TRBJ2-3, with a weak D call TRBD2 (7 bases). Germline V gene lookup returns CDR1 MNHEY and CDR2 SVGAGI. The V and J ends lost 2 bases and 1 base respectively, with 22 bases between them. The CDR3 loop spans 19 amino acids. The CDR3 DNA reads TGTGCCAGCAGTTACGGCAGGGGAGGGTCGTTAAGTGGCACAGATACGCAGTATTTT. It translates to CASSYGRGGSLSGTDTQYF.

This clonotype was detected many times. The J gene is TRBJ1-6, the V gene TRBV12-3 or TRBV12-4; 7 nucleotides match TRBD1. CDR3 length equals 14 residues. J gave up 10 bases and V 4 bases, and 7 bases lay outside the gene matches. The CDR3 sequence: CASSWGTDRSPLHF. The CDR3 DNA sequence: TGTGCCAGCAGTTGGGGGACAGATCGATCACCCCTCCACTTT.